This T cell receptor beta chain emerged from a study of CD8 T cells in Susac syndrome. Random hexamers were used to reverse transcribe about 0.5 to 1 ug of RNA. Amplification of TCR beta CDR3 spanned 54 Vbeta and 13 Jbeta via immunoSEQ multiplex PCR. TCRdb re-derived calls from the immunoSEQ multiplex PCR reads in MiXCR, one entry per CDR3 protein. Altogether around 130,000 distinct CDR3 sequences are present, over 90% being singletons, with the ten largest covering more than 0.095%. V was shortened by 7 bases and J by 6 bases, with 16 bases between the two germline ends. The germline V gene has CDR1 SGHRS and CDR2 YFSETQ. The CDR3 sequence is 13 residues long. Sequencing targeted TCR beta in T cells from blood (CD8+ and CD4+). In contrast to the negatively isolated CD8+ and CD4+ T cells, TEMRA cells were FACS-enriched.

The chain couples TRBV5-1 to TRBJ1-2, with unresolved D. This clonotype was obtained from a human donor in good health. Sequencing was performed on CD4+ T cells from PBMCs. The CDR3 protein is CASGETGRDGYTF. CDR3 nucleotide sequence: TGCGCCAGCGGCGAAACGGGGAGGGATGGCTACACCTTC.